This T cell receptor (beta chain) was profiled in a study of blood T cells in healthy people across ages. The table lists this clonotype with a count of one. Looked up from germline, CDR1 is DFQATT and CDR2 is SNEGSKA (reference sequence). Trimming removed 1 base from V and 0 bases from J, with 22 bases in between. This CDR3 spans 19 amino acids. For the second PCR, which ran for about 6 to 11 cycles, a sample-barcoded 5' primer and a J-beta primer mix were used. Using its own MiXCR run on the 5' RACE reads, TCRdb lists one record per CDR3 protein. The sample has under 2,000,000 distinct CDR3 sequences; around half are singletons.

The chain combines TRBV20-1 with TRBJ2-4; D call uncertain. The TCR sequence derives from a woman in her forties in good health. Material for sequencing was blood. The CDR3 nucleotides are TGCAGTGCTAGAGTAATGTTGGGTGGTGCAGGCTTAGCCAAAAACATTCAGTACTTC. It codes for CSARVMLGGAGLAKNIQYF.